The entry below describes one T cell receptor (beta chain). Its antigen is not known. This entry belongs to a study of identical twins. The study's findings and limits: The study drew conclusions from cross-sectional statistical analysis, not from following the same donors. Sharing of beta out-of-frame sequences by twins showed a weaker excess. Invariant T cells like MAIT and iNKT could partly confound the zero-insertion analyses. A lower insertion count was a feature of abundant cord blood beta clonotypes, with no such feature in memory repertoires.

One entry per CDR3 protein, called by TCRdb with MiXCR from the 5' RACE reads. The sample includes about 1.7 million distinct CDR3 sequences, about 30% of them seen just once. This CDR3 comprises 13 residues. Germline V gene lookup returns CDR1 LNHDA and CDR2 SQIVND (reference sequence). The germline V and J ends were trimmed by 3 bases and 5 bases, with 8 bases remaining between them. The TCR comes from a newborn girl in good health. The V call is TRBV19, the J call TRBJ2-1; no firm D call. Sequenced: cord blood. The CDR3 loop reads CASSIKGNNEQFF. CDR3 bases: TGTGCCAGTAGTATTAAGGGAAACAATGAGCAGTTCTTC.